The 26 T cell receptor beta chains presented below share a single source sample, sequenced in a study of blood T cells in healthy people across ages. Then a second PCR, running roughly 7 to 12 cycles, was carried out with a sample-barcoded 5' primer and a J-beta primer mix. Each CDR3 protein is one row after TCRdb ran MiXCR on the 5' RACE reads. The sample has fewer than 2,000,000 distinct CDR3 sequences; about 39% are singletons. Sequencing was carried out using blood. The receptors derive from a human donor in good health.

This chain uses TRBV18 with TRBJ2-5; TRBD1 aligns across 7 bases. Per germline, CDR1 KGHSH and CDR2 LQKENI. CDR3 length: 14 residues. V shed 4 bases, J shed 3 bases, and the junction held 5 bases outside the gene matches. In DNA, the CDR3 is TGTGCCAGCTCACTTACAGGGGCCAAAGAGACCCAGTACTTC. Protein: CASSLTGAKETQYF.

V gene TRBV11-2 combines with J gene TRBJ2-1; 8 bases map to TRBD1. Germline CDR1 reads SGHAT; CDR2 reads FQNNGV. CDR3 length: 17 amino acids. Trimming took 1 base from V and 0 from J; bases not matched to a gene: 5. DNA for the CDR3: TGTGCCAGCAGCTTAGTTTACAGGGGGAGCTCCTACAATGAGCAGTTCTTC. Protein: CASSLVYRGSSYNEQFF.

The chain has TRBV2 and TRBJ2-7; 15 nucleotides align to TRBD2. Trimming removed 6 bases from V and 5 bases from J; junction bases left unmatched: 5. CDR3 length equals 15 residues. Germline CDR1 and CDR2: SNHLY and FYNNEI. As DNA, the CDR3 is TGTGCCAGCAGGAGCGGACTAGCGGGGGGGAACGAGCAGTACTTC. It translates to CASRSGLAGGNEQYF.

This clonotype was counted only a few times. The genes are TRBV12-3 or TRBV12-4 and TRBJ2-1; D is tentatively TRBD1 or TRBD2 (7 bases each). V was pared by 6 bases and J by 10 bases, with 19 bases between. This CDR3 has 14 amino acids. CDR3 sequence (DNA): TGTGCCAGCAGCCAGGGGGTAGCGGGTGGCGAGCAGTTCTTC. This codes for CASSQGVAGGEQFF.

This clonotype was picked up a small number of times. The chain carries TRBV2 and TRBJ1-1; D not resolved. Trimming removed 6 bases at V and 4 bases at J, with 9 bases between. This CDR3 has 12 residues. Germline values: CDR1 SNHLY, CDR2 FYNNEI. The CDR3 nucleotides read TGTGCCAGCAGGGTCGAGTTCACTGAAGCTTTCTTT. It encodes CASRVEFTEAFF.

Concerning this clonotype itself: Because it lacks the conserved phenylalanine or tryptophan at the end, this CDR3 is likely a read error. V is TRBV29-1 and J is TRBJ1-5, with TRBD1 matching 8 bases. The V segment lost 6 bases and the J segment 6 bases; nucleotides outside the gene matches: 7. This CDR3 is built from 13 residues. CDR1 and CDR2 from the germline V gene are SQVTM and ANQGSEA. CDR3 region: CSVQTGGGQPQHV. CDR3 in DNA: TGCAGCGTACAAACAGGGGGTGGTCAGCCCCAGCATGTT.

This clonotype was seen at least ten times. One end of the junction varies from germline; a read error may be responsible. The CDR3 DNA is TGCGCCAGCAGCTCGACTAGCGGGGGGGCCAATGAGCAGTTCTTC. Translating it yields CASSSTSGGANEQFF. This chain uses TRBV7-2 with TRBJ2-1, with TRBD2 matching 14 bases. Germline V gene lookup returns CDR1 SGHTA and CDR2 FQGNSA. The CDR3 loop spans 15 amino acids.

The sample holds a few counts of this clonotype. Germline is not matched at one junction end, which may reflect a read error. The genes are TRBV20-1 and TRBJ2-3; D is uncertain. CDR1 and CDR2 (germline): DFQATT, SNEGSKA (reference sequence). The CDR3 length is 15 residues. The DNA for the CDR3 is TGCAGAGCTAGAGCTTTGTCAGGTTACACAGATACGCAGTATTTT. Translated: CRARALSGYTDTQYF.

CDR3 DNA sequence: TGTGCCAGCAGCCAAGTACTTGCTAGCGGGGTCGAGACCCAGTACTTC. It encodes CASSQVLASGVETQYF. V usage is TRBV7-2 and J usage is TRBJ2-7; 9 nucleotides line up with TRBD2. The J call may be mistaken, given a closer DNA end match to TRBJ2-5. Germline lookup yields CDR1 SGHTA and CDR2 FQGNSA. This CDR3 has 16 residues.

This clonotype was detected only a few times. CDR3 nucleotide sequence: TGCAGTGCTAGTTGGCGGTCCACAGATACGCAGTATTTT. This sequence encodes CSASWRSTDTQYF. The V and J genes are TRBV20-1 and TRBJ2-3; D not resolved. The CDR3 consists of 13 residues. V dropped 3 bases and J dropped 2 bases, with 9 bases sitting between them. CDR1 and CDR2 (germline): DFQATT, SNEGSKA (reference sequence).

This clonotype has only a few counts. The rearrangement links TRBV7-6 to TRBJ2-7, with D hard to call. The CDR3 is 15 residues long. Germline lookup yields CDR1 SGHVS and CDR2 FNYEAQ. V gave up 0 bases and J gave up 2 bases, with 11 bases separating them. The CDR3 DNA is TGTGCCAGCAGCTTAGCAATATCCGGACCCTACGAGCAGTACTTC. Protein product: CASSLAISGPYEQYF.

The CDR3 region is CASHRRGFGGYTF. DNA for the CDR3: TGTGCCAGCCACCGACGGGGGTTCGGTGGCTACACCTTC. The chain recombines TRBV6-5 with TRBJ1-2, with D possibly matching TRBD1 (5 bases). The V end was cut by 8 bases, the J end by 7 bases, with 17 bases between. This CDR3 contains 13 residues. In germline, CDR1 is MNHEY, CDR2 SVGAGI.

This chain joins TRBV9 and TRBJ2-3, with 12 nucleotides matching TRBD2. With V trimmed by 0 bases and J by 0 bases, 5 bases remained unmatched. CDR1 is SGDLS and CDR2 is YYNGEE in the germline V gene. CDR3 length: 18 residues. The CDR3: CASSVELAGGHSTDTQYF. The CDR3 nucleotides are TGTGCCAGCAGCGTAGAACTAGCGGGGGGACATAGCACAGATACGCAGTATTTT.

The chain uses TRBV29-1 and TRBJ2-3, with 8 positions matching TRBD2. The CDR3 is 15 amino acids. Per the germline V gene, CDR1 is SQVTM and CDR2 is ANQGSEA. V lost 6 bases and J lost 2; bases outside the gene matches: 10. The CDR3 DNA follows: TGCAGCGTCGCTAGGGATAGCGGGGACACAGATACGCAGTATTTT. Encoded protein: CSVARDSGDTDTQYF.

The chain has TRBV28 and TRBJ1-2, with D possibly being TRBD1 (6 bases). Trimming stripped 4 bases from V and 7 bases from J, with 16 bases between. In germline, CDR1 is MDHEN, CDR2 SYDVKM. This CDR3 has 14 residues. The CDR3 sequence: CASSYTGTRVGYTF. CDR3 DNA sequence: TGTGCCAGCAGTTACACAGGGACGCGGGTTGGCTACACCTTC.

In its sample, this clonotype was seen a few times. A much larger clone differs by one base, so this may be a read error. This chain uses TRBV5-1 with TRBJ2-4; D ambiguous. TRBJ2-7 explains the end of the DNA better; the J call may be wrong. Germline lookup yields CDR1 SGHRS and CDR2 YFSETQ. The CDR3 covers 14 residues. DNA of the CDR3: TGCGCCAGCAGCTTGGACTCGTCCTCCTTCGAGCAGTACTTC. Its protein is CASSLDSSSFEQYF.

This clonotype appeared many times. This chain joins TRBV24-1 and TRBJ1-2; D perhaps matches TRBD1 (5 bases). CDR1 and CDR2 from the germline V gene are KGHDR and SFDVKD. The CDR3 length is 13 residues. The ends were cut back, 4 bases at V and 8 bases at J, with 13 bases in the middle. The CDR3 DNA is TGTGCCACCAGTGACGGGGCCAGCCGGGGCTACACCTTC. Encoded protein: CATSDGASRGYTF.

The chain recombines TRBV30 with TRBJ2-4, with D maybe TRBD1 (6 bases). Trimming stripped 2 bases from V and 2 bases from J, with 13 bases between. Germline assignment: CDR1 GTSNPN and CDR2 SVGIG (reference sequence). This CDR3 comprises 15 residues. CDR3 region: CAWSHGGQSKNIQYF. CDR3 DNA: TGTGCCTGGAGTCATGGGGGACAATCCAAAAACATTCAGTACTTC.

The chain employs TRBV12-3 or TRBV12-4 and TRBJ1-2, with 12 bases aligning to TRBD1. This CDR3 contains 14 residues. Trimming at V came to 6 bases and at J to 8 bases, leaving 7 bases not matched to a gene. DNA for the CDR3: TGTGCCAGCAGGACCGGGACAGGGGGCAGAGGCTACACCTTC. Encoded protein: CASRTGTGGRGYTF.

J is TRBJ1-5 and V is TRBV12-3 or TRBV12-4; D not resolved. CDR3 length equals 14 residues. V gave up 3 bases and J gave up 4 bases, with 10 bases separating them. CDR3 protein: CASSFSIKNQPQHF. CDR3 nucleotides: TGTGCCAGCAGTTTCTCAATTAAGAATCAGCCCCAGCATTTT.

The rearrangement links TRBV27 to TRBJ2-7; D might be TRBD1 (6 bases). CDR1 is MNHEY, CDR2 SMNVEV, per germline (reference sequence). The length of the CDR3 is 13 residues. Trimming took off 4 bases at V and 5 bases at J, with 12 bases between the two ends. This chain's CDR3 is CASSSLQGNEQYF. The CDR3 nucleotides are TGTGCCAGCAGTTCCTTACAGGGCAACGAGCAGTACTTC.

This clonotype showed up just a few times. The chain recombines TRBV7-2 with TRBJ2-3; D gene uncertain. Germline CDR1 reads SGHTA; CDR2 reads FQGNSA. V lost 5 bases to trimming and J lost 8 bases, with 11 bases between them. This CDR3 has 12 amino acids. CDR3 in amino acids: CASSPIWGTQYF. For the CDR3, the DNA is TGTGCCAGCAGCCCTATATGGGGTACGCAGTATTTT.

The rearrangement links TRBV6-1 to TRBJ1-3; D ambiguous. CDR3 length: 19 residues. Trimming shortened V by 0 bases and J by 0 bases, and 18 bases separated the two germline ends. Germline CDR1 and CDR2: MNHNS and SASEGT. This CDR3 is CASSEAHSGWPVSGNTIYF. The CDR3 region has the DNA TGTGCCAGCAGTGAAGCCCACTCCGGGTGGCCGGTCTCTGGAAACACCATATATTTT.

The rearrangement uses TRBV13 and TRBJ2-6; D perhaps matches TRBD1 (6 bases). V lost 5 bases to trimming and J lost 2 bases, with 22 bases between them. CDR3 size: 19 residues. CDR1 is PRHDT and CDR2 is FYEKMQ in the germline V gene (reference sequence). The DNA for the CDR3 is TGTGCCAGCAGCCCCCGTGAGCTACAGGGATTCCCTGGGGCCAACGTCCTGACTTTC. The encoded protein is CASSPRELQGFPGANVLTF.

This clonotype was observed at least ten times. This chain joins TRBV7-2 and TRBJ2-7; D remains unclear. CDR1 is SGHTA, CDR2 FQGNSA, per germline. The CDR3 extends over 13 amino acids. The germline V and J ends were trimmed by 1 base and 4 bases, with 8 bases remaining between them. The CDR3 here is CASSLGILYEQYF. In DNA, the CDR3 is TGTGCCAGCAGCTTAGGTATATTATACGAGCAGTACTTC.

This clonotype came up many times. The V and J genes are TRBV7-2 and TRBJ2-5, with 10 bases that match TRBD2. This CDR3 is 14 amino acids long. Looked up from germline, CDR1 is SGHTA and CDR2 is FQGNSA. Trimming cost V 6 bases and J 1 base; bases outside gene matches: 2. CDR3 region: CASSRTSGQETQYF. CDR3 DNA: TGTGCCAGCAGTCGGACTAGCGGCCAAGAGACCCAGTACTTC. The full variable domain, with the rest looked up from reference TRBV7-2 and TRBJ2-5, is GAGVSQSPSNKVTEKGKDVELRCDPISGHTALYWYRQSLGQGLEFLIYFQGNSAPDKSGLPSDRFSAERTGGSVSTLTIQRTQQEDSAVYLCASSRTSGQETQYFGPGTRLLVL.